The 5 T cell receptor beta chains reported below all come from one sample, sequenced in a study of blood T cell repertoires in COVID-19. Using immunoSEQ multiplex PCR, the repertoire was profiled, and TCRdb retains in-frame clones only, with some absent. Of about 110,000 clones in the sample, 60% to 85% were seen once. The sequenced sample was peripheral blood. The receptors stem from a human donor with acute or convalescent COVID-19. The donor label of this sample is uncertain.

The chain employs TRBV13 and TRBJ1-3, with TRBD1 identical over 12 bases. CDR3 size: 20 residues. Trimming took 4 bases from V and 1 from J; bases not matched to a gene: 14. Looked up from germline, CDR1 is PRHDT and CDR2 is FYEKMQ (reference sequence). This CDR3 reads CASSSGPGTGGEGSGNTIYF. The CDR3 DNA reads as TGTGCCAGCAGCTCTGGCCCCGGGACAGGGGGCGAGGGGTCTGGAAACACCATATATTTT.

The CDR3 here is CASSHERGGLNTDTQYF. CDR3 DNA: TGCGCCAGCAGCCACGAGCGGGGGGGGCTGAACACAGATACGCAGTATTTT. V gene TRBV5-1 combines with J gene TRBJ2-3, with 10 bases aligning to TRBD2. J was trimmed by 2 bases and V by 4 bases; bases with no gene match: 10. CDR1 and CDR2 (germline): SGHRS, YFSETQ. The CDR3 runs to 17 residues.

The chain has TRBV12-2 and TRBJ1-5; the D call in the table, TRBD1, was not verified against the DNA. TRBV12-2 is flagged as a pseudogene. This CDR3 has 15 amino acids. CDR3 residues: CASLRGQVYNQPQHF. In DNA form, the CDR3 reads TGTGCAAGTCTGCGCGGACAGGTTTACAATCAGCCCCAGCATTTT.

The CDR3 is CASRQGLHQPQHF. The CDR3 DNA reads TGTGCCAGCAGACAGGGGCTTCATCAGCCCCAGCATTTT. This chain connects TRBV6-5 to TRBJ1-5, with TRBD1 matching over 7 bases. Losses at the gene ends were 6 bases for V and 5 bases for J; bases not matched to a gene: 4. This CDR3 is built from 13 residues. The V gene's germline CDR1 is MNHEY and CDR2 SVGAGI.

The rearrangement links TRBV6-9 to TRBJ2-7; D remains ambiguous. Trimming removed 7 bases at V and 2 bases at J, with 12 bases between. This CDR3 has 13 residues. Germline assignment: CDR1 MNHGY and CDR2 SVAAGI. The CDR3 spells CASNLDWAYEQYF. The CDR3 coding sequence is TGTGCCAGCAACCTAGACTGGGCCTACGAGCAGTACTTC.